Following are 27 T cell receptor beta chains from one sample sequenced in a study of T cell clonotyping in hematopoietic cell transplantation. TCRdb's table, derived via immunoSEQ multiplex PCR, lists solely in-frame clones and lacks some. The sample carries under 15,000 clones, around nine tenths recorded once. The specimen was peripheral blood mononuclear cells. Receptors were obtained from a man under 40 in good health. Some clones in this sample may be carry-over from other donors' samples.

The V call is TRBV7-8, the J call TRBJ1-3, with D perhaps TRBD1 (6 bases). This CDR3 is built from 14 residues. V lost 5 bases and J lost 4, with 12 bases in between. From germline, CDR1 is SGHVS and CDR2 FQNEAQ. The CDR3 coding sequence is TGTGCCAGCAGCCTTGGGGGCAGGGGAAACACCATATATTTT. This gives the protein CASSLGGRGNTIYF.

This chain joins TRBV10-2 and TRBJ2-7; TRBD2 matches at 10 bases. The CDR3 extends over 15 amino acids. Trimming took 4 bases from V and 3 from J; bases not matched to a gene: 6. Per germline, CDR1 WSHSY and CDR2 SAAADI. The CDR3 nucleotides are TGCGCCAGCAGTGGGTCTAGCGGGAGACACTACGAGCAGTACTTC. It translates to CASSGSSGRHYEQYF.

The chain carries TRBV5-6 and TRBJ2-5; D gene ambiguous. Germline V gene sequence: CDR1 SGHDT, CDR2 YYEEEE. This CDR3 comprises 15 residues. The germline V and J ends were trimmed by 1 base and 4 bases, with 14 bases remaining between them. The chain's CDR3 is CASSLFRQPPETQYF. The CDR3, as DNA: TGTGCCAGCAGCTTGTTCCGGCAACCCCCAGAGACCCAGTACTTC.

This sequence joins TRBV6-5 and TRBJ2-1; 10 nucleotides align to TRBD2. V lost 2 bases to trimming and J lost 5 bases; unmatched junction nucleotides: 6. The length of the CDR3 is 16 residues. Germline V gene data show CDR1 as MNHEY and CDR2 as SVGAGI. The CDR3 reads CASSYLASGGNNEQFF. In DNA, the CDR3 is TGTGCCAGCAGTTACCTAGCTAGCGGGGGAAACAATGAGCAGTTCTTC.

This CDR3 reads CASSAGRDQPQHF. As DNA, the CDR3 is TGTGCCAGCAGTGCAGGGCGCGATCAGCCCCAGCATTTT. The J gene is TRBJ1-5, the V gene TRBV6-4; D perhaps matches TRBD1 (5 bases). CDR3 length: 13 residues. The V and J ends lost 4 bases and 5 bases respectively, with 9 bases between them. The germline CDR1 and CDR2 sequences are MRHNA and SNTAGT.

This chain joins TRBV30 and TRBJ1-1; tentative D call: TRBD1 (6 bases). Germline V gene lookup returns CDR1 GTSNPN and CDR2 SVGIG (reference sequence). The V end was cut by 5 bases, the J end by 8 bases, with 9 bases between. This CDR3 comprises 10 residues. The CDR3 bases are TGTGCCTGGGAGGGACAAGAAGCTTTCTTT. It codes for CAWEGQEAFF.

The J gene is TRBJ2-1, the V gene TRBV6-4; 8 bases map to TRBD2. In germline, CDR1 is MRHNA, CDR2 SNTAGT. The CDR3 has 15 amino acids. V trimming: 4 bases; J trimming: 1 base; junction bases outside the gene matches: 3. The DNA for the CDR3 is TGTGCCAGCAGTGCCATAGCGGGATCCTACAATGAGCAGTTCTTC. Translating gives CASSAIAGSYNEQFF.

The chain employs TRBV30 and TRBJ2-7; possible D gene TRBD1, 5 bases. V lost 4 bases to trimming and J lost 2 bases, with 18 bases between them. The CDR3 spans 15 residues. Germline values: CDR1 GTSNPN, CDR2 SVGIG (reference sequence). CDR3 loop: CAWTLQGPNPYEQYF. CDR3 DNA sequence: TGTGCCTGGACCCTCCAGGGCCCCAACCCCTACGAGCAGTACTTC.

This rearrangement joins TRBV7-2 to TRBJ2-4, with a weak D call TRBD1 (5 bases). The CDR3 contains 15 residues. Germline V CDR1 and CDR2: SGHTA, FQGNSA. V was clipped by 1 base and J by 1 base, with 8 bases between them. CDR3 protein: CASSLVGPAKNIQYF. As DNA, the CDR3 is TGTGCCAGCAGCTTAGTGGGGCCGGCCAAAAACATTCAGTACTTC.

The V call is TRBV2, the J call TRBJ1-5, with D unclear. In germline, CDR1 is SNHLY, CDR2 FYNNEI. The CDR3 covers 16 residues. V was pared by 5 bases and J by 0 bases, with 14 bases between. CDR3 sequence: CASSPHPGDSNQPQHF. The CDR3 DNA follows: TGTGCCAGCAGTCCTCACCCTGGGGATAGCAATCAGCCCCAGCATTTT.

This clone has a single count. The CDR3 region has the DNA TGTGCCAGCAGTGAGCAGGCAGGGGGGTATCAGCCCCAGCATTTT. Translating gives CASSEQAGGYQPQHF. The chain combines TRBV6-1 with TRBJ1-5; the match to TRBD1 covers 7 bases. Losses at the gene ends were 3 bases for V and 5 bases for J; bases not matched to a gene: 7. This CDR3 region has 15 residues. Germline V gene lookup returns CDR1 MNHNS and CDR2 SASEGT.

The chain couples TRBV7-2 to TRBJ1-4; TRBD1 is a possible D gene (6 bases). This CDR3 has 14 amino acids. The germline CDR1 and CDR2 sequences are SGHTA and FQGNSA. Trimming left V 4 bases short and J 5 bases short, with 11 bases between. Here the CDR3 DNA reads TGTGCCAGCAGCTCGGGGGCAGGGAATGAAAAACTGTTTTTT. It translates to CASSSGAGNEKLFF.

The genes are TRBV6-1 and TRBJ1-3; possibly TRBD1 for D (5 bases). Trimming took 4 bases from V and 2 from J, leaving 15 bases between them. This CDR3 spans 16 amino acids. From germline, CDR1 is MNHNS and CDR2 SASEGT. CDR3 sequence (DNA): TGTGCCAGCAGTGTACGGGACTCCGGACCTGGAAACACCATATATTTT. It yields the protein CASSVRDSGPGNTIYF.

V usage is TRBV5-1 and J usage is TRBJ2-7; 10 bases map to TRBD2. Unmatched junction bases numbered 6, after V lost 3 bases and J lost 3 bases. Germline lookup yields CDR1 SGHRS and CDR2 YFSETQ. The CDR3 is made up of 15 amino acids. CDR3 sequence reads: CASSSLAGVDYEQYF. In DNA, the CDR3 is TGCGCCAGCAGCTCCCTAGCGGGAGTCGACTACGAGCAGTACTTC.

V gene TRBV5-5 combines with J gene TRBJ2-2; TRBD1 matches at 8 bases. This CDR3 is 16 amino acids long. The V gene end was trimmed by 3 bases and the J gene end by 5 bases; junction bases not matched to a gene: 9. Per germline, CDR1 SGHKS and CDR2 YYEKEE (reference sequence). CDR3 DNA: TGTGCCAGCAGCTCCTTAATGGACAGGGCTACCGGGGAGCTGTTTTTT. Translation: CASSSLMDRATGELFF.

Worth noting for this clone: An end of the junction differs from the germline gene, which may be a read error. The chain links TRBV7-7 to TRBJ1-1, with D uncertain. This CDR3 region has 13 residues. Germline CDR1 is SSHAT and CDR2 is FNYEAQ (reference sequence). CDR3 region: CASSLGEHTEAFF. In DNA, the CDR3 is TGTGCTAGCAGCTTAGGTGAGCACACTGAAGCTTTCTTT.

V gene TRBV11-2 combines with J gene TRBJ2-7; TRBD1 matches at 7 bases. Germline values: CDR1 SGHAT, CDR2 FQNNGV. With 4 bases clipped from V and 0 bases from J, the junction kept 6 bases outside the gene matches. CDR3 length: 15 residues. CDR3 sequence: CASSSHRGPSYEQYF. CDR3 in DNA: TGTGCCAGCAGCTCCCACAGGGGTCCCTCCTACGAGCAGTACTTC.

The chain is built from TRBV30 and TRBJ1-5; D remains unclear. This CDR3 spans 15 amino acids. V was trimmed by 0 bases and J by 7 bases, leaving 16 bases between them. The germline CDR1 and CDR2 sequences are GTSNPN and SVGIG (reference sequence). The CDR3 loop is CAWSVLGSGSQPQHF. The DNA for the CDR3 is TGTGCCTGGAGTGTACTGGGATCCGGAAGCCAGCCCCAGCATTTT.

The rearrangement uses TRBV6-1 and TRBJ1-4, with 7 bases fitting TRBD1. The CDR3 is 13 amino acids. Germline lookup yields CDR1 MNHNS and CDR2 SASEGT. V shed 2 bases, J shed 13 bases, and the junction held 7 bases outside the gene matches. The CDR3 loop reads CASSESGGLGLFF. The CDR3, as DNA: TGTGCCAGCAGTGAATCAGGGGGACTGGGACTGTTTTTT.

DNA of the CDR3: TGTGCCAGCAGTTACTTAACAGGCCCACTTTATGGCTACACCTTC. It specifies CASSYLTGPLYGYTF. V gene TRBV6-5 combines with J gene TRBJ1-2; possible D gene TRBD1, 5 bases. This CDR3 has 15 residues. CDR1 is MNHEY, CDR2 SVGAGI, per germline. V lost 1 base to trimming and J lost 5 bases, with 14 bases between them.

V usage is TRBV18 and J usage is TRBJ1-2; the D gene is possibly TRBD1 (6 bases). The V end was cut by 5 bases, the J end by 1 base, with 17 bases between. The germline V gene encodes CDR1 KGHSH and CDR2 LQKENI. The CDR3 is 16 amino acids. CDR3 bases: TGTGCCAGCTCATCCGGCGGGGGCAGCCTTAACTATGGCTACACCTTC. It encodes CASSSGGGSLNYGYTF.

DNA of the CDR3: TGTGCCAGCAGCCCTTTTATCCGGGATGTCGATGAAGCTTTCTTT. Residues: CASSPFIRDVDEAFF. This chain connects TRBV6-6 to TRBJ1-1; D call uncertain. The germline gives CDR1 MNHNY, CDR2 SVGAGI (reference sequence). The CDR3 length is 15 residues. The V end was cut by 6 bases, the J end by 7 bases, with 21 bases between.

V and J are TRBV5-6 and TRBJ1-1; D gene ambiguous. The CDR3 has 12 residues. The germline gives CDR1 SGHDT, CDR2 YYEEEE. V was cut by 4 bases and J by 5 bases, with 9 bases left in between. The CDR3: CASSRGLTEAFF. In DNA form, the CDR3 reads TGTGCCAGCAGCAGAGGGTTGACTGAAGCTTTCTTT. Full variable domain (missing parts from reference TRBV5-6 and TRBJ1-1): DAGVTQSPTHLIKTRGQQVTLRCSPKSGHDTVSWYQQALGQGPQFIFQYYEEEERQRGNFPDRFSGHQFPNYSSELNVNALLLGDSALYLCASSRGLTEAFFGQGTRLTVV.

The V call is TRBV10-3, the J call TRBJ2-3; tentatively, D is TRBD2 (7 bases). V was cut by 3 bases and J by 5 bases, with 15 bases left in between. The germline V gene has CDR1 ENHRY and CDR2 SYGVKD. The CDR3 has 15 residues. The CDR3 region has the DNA TGTGCCATCAGTGATTGGGCGGGGGCCGTAGATACGCAGTATTTT. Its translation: CAISDWAGAVDTQYF.

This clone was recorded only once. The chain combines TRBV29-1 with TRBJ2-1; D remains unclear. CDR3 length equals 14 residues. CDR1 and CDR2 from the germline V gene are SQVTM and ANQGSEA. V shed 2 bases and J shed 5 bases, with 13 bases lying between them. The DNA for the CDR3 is TGCAGCGTTGAATCCGAGACCGACCACAATGAGCAGTTCTTC. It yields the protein CSVESETDHNEQFF.

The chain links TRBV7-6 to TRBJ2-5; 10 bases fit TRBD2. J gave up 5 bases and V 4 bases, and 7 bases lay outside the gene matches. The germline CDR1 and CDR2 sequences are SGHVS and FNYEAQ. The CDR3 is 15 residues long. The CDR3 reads CASSSQAGGLETQYF. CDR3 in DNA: TGTGCCAGCAGCTCCCAAGCGGGAGGGCTGGAGACCCAGTACTTC.

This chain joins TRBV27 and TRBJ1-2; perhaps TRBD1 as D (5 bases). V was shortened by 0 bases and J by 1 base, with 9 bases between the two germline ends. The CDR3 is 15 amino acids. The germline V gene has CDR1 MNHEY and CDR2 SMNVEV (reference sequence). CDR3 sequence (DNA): TGTGCCAGCAGTTTATCGAGGGGATATAACTATGGCTACACCTTC. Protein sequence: CASSLSRGYNYGYTF.